This T cell receptor beta chain was recovered during a study of T-cell memory formation after mild COVID-19. TCRdb independently ran MiXCR on the 5' RACE reads; one entry per CDR3 protein. This table has 380,000 or so distinct CDR3 sequences, around an eighth appearing once. Overall study results and limits: Contracting clones from day 15 to 85 showed balanced CD4/CD8; later expanders favored CD4+. Within pre-infection memory, some responding clones were found, suggesting cross-reactive memory joined. Chiefly within CM and EM were the contracting CD4+ clones; CD8+ ones were within EMRA.

Germline V gene data show CDR1 as DFQATT and CDR2 as SNEGSKA (reference sequence). The length of the CDR3 is 15 residues. At least ten counts were recorded for this clonotype. Its matching antigen is unknown. The junction differs from germline at one of its ends, possibly a read error. The receptor's source is a man between 18 and 35 years old who had mild COVID-19 (a few samples of this study predate the infection). Cell type and time point are not known. The rearrangement uses TRBV20-1 and TRBJ2-3; tentatively, D is TRBD1 (7 bases). The material sequenced was PBMCs or a T cell subset sorted from them (not recorded which). The CDR3 nucleotides read TGCAGCGCTAGAAGGGCGGAGGGGGCCGGAGATACGCAGTATTTT. Translated: CSARRAEGAGDTQYF.